The present entry profiles one T cell receptor (beta chain) with its context. Its antigen remains unknown. Fresh 10 ml peripheral blood yielded PBMCs. The data were taken from a study of T cells in Graves' hyperthyroidism and ophthalmopathy. Overall study context: Peripheral blood draws took place at initial diagnosis, ahead of any treatment. General observations from the study: Ophthalmopathy, as predicted by the model, came a median approximately 6.5 months after the prediction.

The investigators amplified TCR beta CDR3 regions from RNA transcripts. HTBI primers were the set used in a first-round RT-PCR of the TCR CDR3. MiXCR, run by TCRdb on the multiplex PCR reads, gives a single entry per CDR3 protein. The sample contains hundreds of thousands of distinct CDR3 sequences, over 12% of which appear only once. This CDR3 has 16 amino acids. Deletions cut 4 bases from V and 2 bases from J, with 14 bases between. This sequence joins TRBV12-3 or TRBV12-4 and TRBJ2-2; weak D call: TRBD2 (5 bases). The TCR was taken from a woman aged 40 to 49 with Graves' ophthalmopathy. Sequenced material: blood. The CDR3 spells CASSWVAGSNTGELFF. The CDR3 region has the DNA TGTGCCAGCAGTTGGGTCGCGGGTTCAAACACCGGGGAGCTGTTTTTT.